The 31 T cell receptor beta chains below all came from one sample that was sequenced in a study of T-cell reconstitution after alpha-beta-depleted transplantation in children. A TCRbeta library incorporating unique molecular identifiers was prepared. TCRdb used MiXCR to reprocess the PCR reads, holding one entry per CDR3 protein. The repertoire consists of around 960,000 distinct CDR3 sequences, with around 30% occurring once and the leading ten covering under 30%. The starting material was PBMCs, mostly from graft donor cells, obtained 360 days after TCRalphabeta/CD19-depleted stem cell transplant. These receptors were collected from a boy in the first two years of life who had a stem cell transplant for SCID, so the T cells may come from the graft donor.

This chain joins TRBV20-1 and TRBJ2-7; D ambiguous. V dropped 5 bases and J dropped 4 bases, with 15 bases sitting between them. CDR1 DFQATT and CDR2 SNEGSKA come from the germline V gene (reference sequence). The CDR3 sequence is 13 residues long. The CDR3 here is CSAGRSDRYEQYF. The CDR3 DNA reads TGCAGTGCTGGACGGAGTGATAGGTACGAGCAGTACTTC.

V usage is TRBV15 and J usage is TRBJ2-1; possibly TRBD2 for D (7 bases). The germline V and J ends were trimmed by 0 bases and 6 bases, with 18 bases remaining between them. Germline V gene lookup returns CDR1 LNHNV and CDR2 YYDKDF (reference sequence). There are 17 residues in the CDR3. The CDR3 DNA reads TGTGCCACCAGCAGAGATTCGGCGGGGGCCTACTCCAATGAGCAGTTCTTC. Translated, it gives CATSRDSAGAYSNEQFF.

This chain joins TRBV20-1 and TRBJ2-1, with 12 bases lining up with TRBD2. V shed 5 bases, J shed 5 bases, and the junction held 7 bases outside the gene matches. The CDR3 length is 15 residues. Germline CDR1 reads DFQATT; CDR2 reads SNEGSKA (reference sequence). CDR3 residues: CSAPTSGGPNNEQFF. CDR3 in DNA: TGCAGTGCTCCGACTAGCGGGGGACCTAACAATGAGCAGTTCTTC.

J is TRBJ2-1 and V is TRBV12-3 or TRBV12-4; tentatively, D is TRBD2 (5 bases). This CDR3 has 13 residues. With 11 bases removed from V and 8 bases from J, the gap between germline ends came to 19 bases. CDR3 coding DNA: TGTGCCTCGAGCGGTCCGGCGGTGGATGAGCAGTTCTTC. Residues: CASSGPAVDEQFF.

This rearrangement joins TRBV18 to TRBJ2-7; 9 nucleotides align to TRBD1. J lost 5 bases, V lost 3 bases, and 11 bases had no gene match. This CDR3 comprises 16 residues. CDR1 is KGHSH and CDR2 is LQKENI in the germline V gene. The chain's CDR3 is CASSPGLGQGDHEQYF. DNA for the CDR3: TGTGCCAGCTCACCGGGACTGGGACAGGGAGACCACGAGCAGTACTTC.

The chain combines TRBV20-1 with TRBJ1-5; perhaps TRBD1 as D (5 bases). The CDR3 length is 14 residues. The germline V gene has CDR1 DFQATT and CDR2 SNEGSKA (reference sequence). Trimming removed 3 bases at V and 1 base at J, with 10 bases between. This chain's CDR3 is CSASRGASNQPQHF. The CDR3 nucleotides read TGCAGTGCTAGTAGGGGCGCGAGCAATCAGCCCCAGCATTTT.

V and J are TRBV4-3 and TRBJ2-3; D assignment may be TRBD1 or TRBD2 (5 bases each). Germline values: CDR1 LGHNA, CDR2 YSLEER. The V end was cut by 8 bases, the J end by 2 bases, with 17 bases between. The CDR3 is 15 residues long. DNA for the CDR3: TGCGCCAGCGCCCGGGGCCAAAACCCCACAGATACGCAGTATTTT. This encodes CASARGQNPTDTQYF.

A few counts support this clonotype. V gene TRBV12-3 or TRBV12-4 combines with J gene TRBJ2-1, with 8 bases that match TRBD1. V shed 5 bases, J shed 7 bases, and the junction held 7 bases outside the gene matches. The CDR3 is 14 residues long. The CDR3 DNA follows: TGTGCCAGCAGTCCGGGACAGGTGTGGAATGAGCAGTTCTTC. Protein sequence: CASSPGQVWNEQFF.

This clonotype was picked up a small number of times. This CDR3 reads CASRRPQGLSTEAFF. CDR3 nucleotides: TGTGCCAGCAGGCGCCCTCAGGGTTTGTCCACTGAAGCTTTCTTT. This chain connects TRBV6-1 to TRBJ1-1; perhaps TRBD1 as D (5 bases). CDR3 length: 15 amino acids. Trimming pared 6 bases from V and 4 bases from J, leaving 18 bases between. Germline V CDR1 and CDR2: MNHNS, SASEGT.

This clonotype showed up just once. The rearrangement joins TRBV12-3 or TRBV12-4 to TRBJ2-2, with D perhaps TRBD2 (6 bases). V lost 5 bases, J lost 2 bases, and 18 bases lay in between. The CDR3 has 17 amino acids. CDR3 loop: CASSPLRGSGNTGELFF. CDR3 nucleotide sequence: TGTGCCAGCAGTCCCCTTCGGGGGTCGGGCAACACCGGGGAGCTGTTTTTT.

This clonotype was observed a handful of times. This rearrangement joins TRBV12-3 or TRBV12-4 to TRBJ2-3, with unresolved D. Trimming took 8 bases from V and 1 from J, leaving 16 bases between them. CDR3 size: 15 residues. This CDR3 reads CASSPLAMGTDTQYF. DNA of the CDR3: TGTGCCAGCTCGCCTTTGGCCATGGGCACAGATACGCAGTATTTT.

V gene TRBV5-1 combines with J gene TRBJ2-3, with D perhaps matching TRBD2 (5 bases). In germline, CDR1 is SGHRS, CDR2 YFSETQ. Trimming took 2 bases from V and 6 from J, leaving 16 bases between them. The CDR3 runs to 15 residues. The CDR3 nucleotides read TGCGCCAGCAGCTTATATACGGGATCCAGGGATACGCAGTATTTT. This sequence encodes CASSLYTGSRDTQYF. Supplemented by reference TRBV5-1 and TRBJ2-3, the full variable domain reads KAGVTQTPRYLIKTRGQQVTLSCSPISGHRSVSWYQQTPGQGLQFLFEYFSETQRNKGNFPGRFSGRQFSNSRSEMNVSTLELGDSALYLCASSLYTGSRDTQYFGPGTRLTVL.

In its sample, this clonotype was seen many times. The V call is TRBV9, the J call TRBJ2-1, with D perhaps TRBD2 (6 bases). Germline CDR1 and CDR2: SGDLS and YYNGEE. The V end was cut by 2 bases, the J end by 4 bases, with 10 bases between. The CDR3 runs to 14 residues. The CDR3 DNA reads TGTGCCAGCAGCGTGGGGGGACCTTACAATGAGCAGTTCTTC. This encodes CASSVGGPYNEQFF.

This sequence joins TRBV7-2 and TRBJ2-2; D gene uncertain. The CDR3 contains 15 residues. The germline V gene encodes CDR1 SGHTA and CDR2 FQGNSA. V lost 0 bases to trimming and J lost 7 bases, with 12 bases between them. The CDR3 coding sequence is TGTGCCAGCAGCTTAGCCCCGACCCGGATCGGGGAGCTGTTTTTT. It is translated as CASSLAPTRIGELFF.

The V and J genes are TRBV18 and TRBJ2-2; D gene ambiguous. The CDR3 totals 16 residues. The ends were cut back, 1 base at V and 1 base at J, with 10 bases in the middle. Germline assignment: CDR1 KGHSH and CDR2 LQKENI. This CDR3 reads CASSPLERRNTGELFF. DNA of the CDR3: TGTGCCAGCTCACCACTAGAACGGCGGAACACCGGGGAGCTGTTTTTT.

The sample holds a few counts of this clonotype. The chain recombines TRBV6-2 or TRBV6-3 with TRBJ2-3, with D possibly being TRBD1 or TRBD2 (5 bases each). V was shortened by 5 bases and J by 2 bases, with 20 bases between the two germline ends. Germline V gives CDR1 MNHEY, CDR2 SVGEGT. The CDR3 spans 17 residues. The CDR3 protein is CASSPLFVWGNTDTQYF. The DNA of the CDR3 is TGTGCCAGCAGTCCCCTTTTCGTATGGGGGAACACAGATACGCAGTATTTT.

This clonotype was counted between two and nine times. This chain connects TRBV7-3 to TRBJ2-2; maybe TRBD2 (6 bases). The ends were cut back, 2 bases at V and 2 bases at J, with 9 bases in the middle. The CDR3 has 15 amino acids. Germline-derived CDR1 and CDR2 are SGHTA and FQGTGA. This chain's CDR3 is CASSLRGENTGELFF. CDR3 nucleotides: TGTGCCAGCAGCTTACGCGGGGAAAACACCGGGGAGCTGTTTTTT.

This clonotype was counted only a few times. This chain connects TRBV7-7 to TRBJ2-5; D call uncertain. Germline V lookup: CDR1 SSHAT, CDR2 FNYEAQ (reference sequence). The CDR3 consists of 15 residues. The V and J ends lost 1 base and 5 bases respectively, with 14 bases between them. The CDR3 nucleotides read TGTGCCAGCAGCTTAGGGTACCGTACCAGGGAGACCCAGTACTTC. Encoded protein: CASSLGYRTRETQYF.

V usage is TRBV20-1 and J usage is TRBJ2-2; no firm D call. CDR3 size: 16 residues. CDR1 is DFQATT, CDR2 SNEGSKA, per germline (reference sequence). Trimming took off 0 bases at V and 0 bases at J, with 11 bases between the two ends. CDR3 protein: CSARDSGGANTGELFF. The CDR3, as DNA: TGCAGTGCTAGAGATAGTGGTGGTGCGAACACCGGGGAGCTGTTTTTT.

The CDR3 DNA sequence: TGTGCCAGCAGCACCGGGACGGGGATTGGAAACACCATATATTTT. Its translation: CASSTGTGIGNTIYF. V is TRBV12-3 or TRBV12-4 and J is TRBJ1-3, with D perhaps TRBD1 (5 bases). Trimming took 6 bases from V and 3 from J, leaving 15 bases between them. The CDR3 is 15 residues long.

The chain is built from TRBV5-1 and TRBJ1-4; TRBD1 matches at 7 bases. The CDR3 covers 16 residues. Germline lookup yields CDR1 SGHRS and CDR2 YFSETQ. V was pared by 4 bases and J by 5 bases, with 11 bases of the junction left unmatched. The CDR3 DNA is TGCGCCAGCAGCCCGGACAGGTGGTTACAGAATGAAAAACTGTTTTTT. Translating gives CASSPDRWLQNEKLFF. Filled out from reference TRBV5-1 and TRBJ1-4, the complete variable domain reads KAGVTQTPRYLIKTRGQQVTLSCSPISGHRSVSWYQQTPGQGLQFLFEYFSETQRNKGNFPGRFSGRQFSNSRSEMNVSTLELGDSALYLCASSPDRWLQNEKLFFGSGTQLSVL.

CDR3 in amino acids: CATSDQTSGDYNEQFF. The CDR3 nucleotides read TGTGCCACCAGTGATCAAACTAGCGGGGATTACAATGAGCAGTTCTTC. This rearrangement joins TRBV24-1 to TRBJ2-1, with 10 nucleotides matching TRBD2. V shed 3 bases, J shed 4 bases, and the junction held 5 bases outside the gene matches. Per germline, CDR1 KGHDR and CDR2 SFDVKD. The CDR3 runs 16 residues.

The chain couples TRBV28 to TRBJ1-1; 8 positions agree with TRBD1. CDR1 and CDR2 from the germline V gene are MDHEN and SYDVKM. The CDR3 is 13 amino acids. The junction had 7 bases not matched to a gene; V was cut back by 8 bases and J by 5 bases. The CDR3 is CASLSGGRTEAFF. The DNA of the CDR3 is TGTGCCAGCTTATCAGGGGGCAGGACTGAAGCTTTCTTT.

This clonotype was detected only a few times. The chain uses TRBV27 and TRBJ2-4, with 11 bases matching TRBD2. The CDR3 contains 17 residues. Per germline, CDR1 MNHEY and CDR2 SMNVEV (reference sequence). With V trimmed by 2 bases and J by 3 bases, 6 bases remained unmatched. The DNA for the CDR3 is TGTGCCAGCAGTTTACGGGGGACTAGCGGTATCAAAAACATTCAGTACTTC. This encodes CASSLRGTSGIKNIQYF.

This chain links TRBV18 with TRBJ2-7; the match to TRBD1 covers 7 bases. The germline V gene encodes CDR1 KGHSH and CDR2 LQKENI. The CDR3 is 16 amino acids. V was clipped by 3 bases and J by 0 bases; unmatched bases: 8. The CDR3 DNA reads as TGTGCCAGCTCACCGCAATGGACAGGTCGCTCCTACGAGCAGTACTTC. As protein: CASSPQWTGRSYEQYF.

This clonotype was seen a few times. V usage is TRBV20-1 and J usage is TRBJ1-4; D call uncertain. Trimming stripped 0 bases from V and 4 bases from J, with 12 bases between. Germline-derived CDR1 and CDR2 are DFQATT and SNEGSKA (reference sequence). This CDR3 is built from 15 residues. The CDR3 protein is CSARDPGVVNEKLFF. The CDR3 region has the DNA TGCAGTGCTAGAGATCCCGGGGTTGTTAATGAAAAACTGTTTTTT.

This clonotype was picked up a small number of times. The V gene is TRBV4-1, the J gene TRBJ2-7; 11 positions match TRBD2. There are 14 residues in the CDR3. V trimming: 8 bases; J trimming: 7 bases; junction bases outside the gene matches: 10. Germline V gene lookup returns CDR1 MGHRA and CDR2 YSYEKL. The CDR3: CASGTSGGTGEQYF. The CDR3 bases are TGCGCCAGCGGTACTAGCGGGGGTACGGGGGAGCAGTACTTC.

This clonotype occurred once. V and J are TRBV5-1 and TRBJ2-4; D might be TRBD2 (5 bases). Germline V gene lookup returns CDR1 SGHRS and CDR2 YFSETQ. V dropped 1 base and J dropped 3 bases, with 11 bases sitting between them. The CDR3 runs 15 residues. CDR3: CASSLNGNDKNIQYF. The CDR3 DNA reads as TGCGCCAGCAGCTTGAACGGGAATGACAAAAACATTCAGTACTTC.

The rearrangement uses TRBV2 and TRBJ2-7; D is possibly TRBD1 (5 bases). Trimming left V 1 base short and J 0 bases short, with 10 bases between. Germline CDR1 SNHLY, CDR2 FYNNEI. The CDR3 is 15 residues long. CDR3 region: CASSEVGALSYEQYF. In nucleotides, the CDR3 is TGTGCCAGCAGTGAAGTAGGGGCCCTCTCCTACGAGCAGTACTTC.

This chain connects TRBV3-1 to TRBJ2-3; TRBD2 agrees at 7 bases. There are 12 residues in the CDR3. After removal of 1 base from V and 11 bases from J, the junction contained 3 bases not matched to a gene. The germline CDR1 and CDR2 sequences are LGHDT and YNNKEL (reference sequence). The CDR3 DNA is TGTGCCAGCAGCCAAGGGACTAGTTTGCAGTATTTT. Protein product: CASSQGTSLQYF.

The J gene is TRBJ2-3, the V gene TRBV7-2, with 8 positions matching TRBD2. The CDR3 loop spans 15 amino acids. The junction had 7 bases not matched to a gene; V was cut back by 2 bases and J by 6 bases. Germline V CDR1 and CDR2: SGHTA, FQGNSA. CDR3 region: CASSLNGGAVDTQYF. The CDR3 region has the DNA TGTGCCAGCAGCTTAAACGGGGGGGCCGTGGATACGCAGTATTTT. Variable domain in full (rest from reference TRBV7-2 and TRBJ2-3): GAGVSQSPSNKVTEKGKDVELRCDPISGHTALYWYRQSLGQGLEFLIYFQGNSAPDKSGLPSDRFSAERTGGSVSTLTIQRTQQEDSAVYLCASSLNGGAVDTQYFGPGTRLTVL.